This note documents a single T cell receptor beta chain sequence. Its antigen is undetermined. The data derive from a study of PD-1 blockade in classical Hodgkin lymphoma. General study results and limits: Why repertoires differed is undefined; disease activity or prior therapy possibly contributed. Complete responders started with a diversity level that resembled newly diagnosed patients at baseline.

Assay used: immunoSEQ multiplex PCR; TCRdb lists only in-frame clones, some missing. The sample has some 90,000 clones; around four fifths are singletons. From germline, CDR1 is MNHEY and CDR2 SVGAGI. The V and J ends lost 3 bases and 5 bases respectively, with 5 bases between them. The CDR3 contains 11 residues. Described time point: cycle 4 day 1 (C4D1), after around six weeks of nivolumab. Relapses following autologous stem cell transplantation were seen in all patients, with brentuximab vedotin exposure varying. The chain uses TRBV6-5 and TRBJ2-7; D is unclear. The input for sequencing was peripheral blood mononuclear cells (PBMCs), taken before the fourth cycle of nivolumab. The sequence was obtained from a human donor with classical Hodgkin lymphoma. CDR3 in amino acids: CASSYLDEQYF. As DNA, the CDR3 is TGTGCCAGCAGTTATCTTGACGAGCAGTACTTC.